This T cell receptor beta chain was observed in a study of vaccination effects on CD4 cells after COVID-19. Study-level background: Each culture well received a few million PBMC. These cells were then cultured in IMDM with approximately 9.8 IU/ml IL-2 and 9 to 10 ug/ml peptides.

Whole-study findings and limits: Clones induced by infection and by vaccine showed marked clonal contraction late after vaccination. Few convalescent patients and no early post-infection timepoints were included in the study.

Following culture for around 10 days, CD4+ T cells were isolated. Between March and December 2020, the person had a SARS-CoV-2 infection that PCR confirmed. Two doses of BNT162b2 or mRNA-1273 vaccine were administered to participants. IL-2 medium supplanted half the medium on days 3 and 7. Some clones are missing from TCRdb's copy, which holds only in-frame ones; the method was immunoSEQ multiplex PCR. The sample lists roughly 35,000 clones; roughly 75% were seen once. For this clone: Its antigen is still unknown.

V lost 5 bases and J lost 0, with 14 bases in between. Germline lookup yields CDR1 SNHLY and CDR2 FYNNEI. The CDR3 runs to 16 residues. This clonotype was sampled from a human donor who had a prior SARS-CoV-2 infection. This sequence joins TRBV2 and TRBJ2-1; TRBD1 is a possible D gene (6 bases). Sample: CD4+ T cells from PBMCs cultured without peptide, taken after COVID-19 vaccination. CDR3 protein: CASSTTRGGSYNEQFF. DNA for the CDR3: TGTGCCAGCAGTACGACTCGAGGGGGCTCCTACAATGAGCAGTTCTTC.